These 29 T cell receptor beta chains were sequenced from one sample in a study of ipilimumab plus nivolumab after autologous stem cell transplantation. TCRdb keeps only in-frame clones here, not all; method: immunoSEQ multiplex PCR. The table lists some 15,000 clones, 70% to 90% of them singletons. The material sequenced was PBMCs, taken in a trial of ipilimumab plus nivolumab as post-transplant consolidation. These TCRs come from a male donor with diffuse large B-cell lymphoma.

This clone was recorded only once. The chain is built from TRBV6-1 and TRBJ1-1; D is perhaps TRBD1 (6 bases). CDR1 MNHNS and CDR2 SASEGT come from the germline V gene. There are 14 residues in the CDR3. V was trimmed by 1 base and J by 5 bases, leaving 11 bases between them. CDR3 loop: CASSEVQGWTEAFF. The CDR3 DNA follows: TGTGCCAGCAGTGAAGTACAGGGCTGGACTGAAGCTTTCTTT.

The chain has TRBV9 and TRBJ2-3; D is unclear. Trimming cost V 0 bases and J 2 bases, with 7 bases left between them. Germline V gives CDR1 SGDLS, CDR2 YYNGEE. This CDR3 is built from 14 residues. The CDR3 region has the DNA TGTGCCAGCAGCGTAGTTGGAATCACAGATACGCAGTATTTT. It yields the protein CASSVVGITDTQYF.

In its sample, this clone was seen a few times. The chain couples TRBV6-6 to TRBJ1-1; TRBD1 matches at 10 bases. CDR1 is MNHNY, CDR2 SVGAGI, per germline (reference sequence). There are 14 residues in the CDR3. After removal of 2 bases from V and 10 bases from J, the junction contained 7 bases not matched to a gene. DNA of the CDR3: TGTGCCAGCAGTTACCCAGACAGGGGGCGAGGAGCTTTCTTT. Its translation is CASSYPDRGRGAFF.

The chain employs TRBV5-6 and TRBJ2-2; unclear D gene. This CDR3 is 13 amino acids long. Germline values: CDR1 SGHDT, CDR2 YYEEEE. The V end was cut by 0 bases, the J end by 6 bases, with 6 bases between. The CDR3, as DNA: TGTGCCAGCAGCTTGGTCTCTGCCGGGGAGCTGTTTTTT. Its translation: CASSLVSAGELFF.

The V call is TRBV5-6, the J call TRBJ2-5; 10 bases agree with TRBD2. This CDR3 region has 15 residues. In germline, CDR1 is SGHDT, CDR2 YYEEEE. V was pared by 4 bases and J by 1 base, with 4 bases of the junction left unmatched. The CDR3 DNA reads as TGTGCCAGCAGCCCAGCGGGAGGGTTCCAAGAGACCCAGTACTTC. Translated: CASSPAGGFQETQYF.

The CDR3: CASGLGMGFEKLFF. The CDR3 DNA reads as TGTGCTAGTGGTTTGGGCATGGGGTTCGAAAAACTGTTTTTT. The genes are TRBV12-5 and TRBJ1-4; D is uncertain. This CDR3 comprises 14 residues. The V and J ends lost 1 base and 8 bases respectively, with 11 bases between them. CDR1 is LGHNT and CDR2 is FRNRAP in the germline V gene.

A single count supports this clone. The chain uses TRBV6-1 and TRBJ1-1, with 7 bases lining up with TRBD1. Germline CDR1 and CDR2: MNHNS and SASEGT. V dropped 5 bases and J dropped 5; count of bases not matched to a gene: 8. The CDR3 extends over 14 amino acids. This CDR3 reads CASSLKQGGTEAFF. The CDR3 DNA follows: TGTGCCAGCAGTCTCAAGCAGGGGGGAACTGAAGCTTTCTTT.

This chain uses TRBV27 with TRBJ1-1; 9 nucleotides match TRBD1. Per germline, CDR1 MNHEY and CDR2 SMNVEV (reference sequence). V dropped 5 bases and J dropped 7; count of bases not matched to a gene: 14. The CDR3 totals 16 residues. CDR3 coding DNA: TGTGCCAGCAGTCCCCGGACAGGGGAAGGGTTAGGTGAAGCTTTCTTT. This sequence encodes CASSPRTGEGLGEAFF.

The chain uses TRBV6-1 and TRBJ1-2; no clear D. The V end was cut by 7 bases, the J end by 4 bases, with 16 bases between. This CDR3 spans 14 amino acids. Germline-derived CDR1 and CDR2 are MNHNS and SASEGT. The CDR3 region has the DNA TGTGCCAGCATGAAGAGTCTGGGAATCTATGGCTACACCTTC. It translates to CASMKSLGIYGYTF.

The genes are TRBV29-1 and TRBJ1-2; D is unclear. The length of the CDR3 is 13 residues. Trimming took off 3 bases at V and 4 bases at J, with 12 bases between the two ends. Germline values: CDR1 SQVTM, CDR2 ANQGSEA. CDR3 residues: CSVDREAGYGYTF. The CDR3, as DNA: TGCAGCGTTGATCGAGAGGCAGGCTATGGCTACACCTTC.

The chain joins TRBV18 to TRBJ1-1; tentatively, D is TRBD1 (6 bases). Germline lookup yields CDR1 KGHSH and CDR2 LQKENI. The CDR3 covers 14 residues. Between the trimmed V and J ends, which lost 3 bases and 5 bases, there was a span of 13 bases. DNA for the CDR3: TGTGCCAGCTCACCCCAAGGGGGGGGAACTGAAGCTTTCTTT. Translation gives CASSPQGGGTEAFF. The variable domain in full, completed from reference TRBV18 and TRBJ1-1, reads NAGVMQNPRHLVRRRGQEARLRCSPMKGHSHVYWYRQLPEEGLKFMVYLQKENIIDESGMPKERFSAEFPKEGPSILRIQQVVRGDSAAYFCASSPQGGGTEAFFGQGTRLTVV.

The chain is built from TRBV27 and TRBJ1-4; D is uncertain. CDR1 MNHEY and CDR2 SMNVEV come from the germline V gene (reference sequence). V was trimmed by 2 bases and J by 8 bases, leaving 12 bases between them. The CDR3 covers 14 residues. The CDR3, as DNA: TGTGCCAGCAGTTTACTCGGTCCCGGGGAAAAACTGTTTTTT. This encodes CASSLLGPGEKLFF.

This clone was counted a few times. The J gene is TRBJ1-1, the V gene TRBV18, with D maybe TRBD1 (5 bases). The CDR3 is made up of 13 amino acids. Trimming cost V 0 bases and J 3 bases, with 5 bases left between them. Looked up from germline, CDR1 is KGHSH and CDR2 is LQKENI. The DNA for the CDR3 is TGTGCCAGCTCACCACCGACAGACACTGAAGCTTTCTTT. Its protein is CASSPPTDTEAFF.

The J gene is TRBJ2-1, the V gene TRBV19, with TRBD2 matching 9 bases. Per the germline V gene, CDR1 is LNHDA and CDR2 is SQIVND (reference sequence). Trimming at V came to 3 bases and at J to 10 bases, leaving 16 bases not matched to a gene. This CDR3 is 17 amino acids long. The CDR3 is CASSMFFGGGARAEQFF. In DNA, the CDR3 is TGTGCCAGTAGTATGTTTTTTGGCGGGGGGGCAAGAGCAGAGCAGTTCTTC. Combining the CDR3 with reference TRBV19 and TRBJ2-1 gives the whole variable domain DGGITQSPKYLFRKEGQNVTLSCEQNLNHDAMYWYRQDPGQGLRLIYYSQIVNDFQKGDIAEGYSVSREKKESFPLTVTSAQKNPTAFYLCASSMFFGGGARAEQFFGPGTRLTVL.

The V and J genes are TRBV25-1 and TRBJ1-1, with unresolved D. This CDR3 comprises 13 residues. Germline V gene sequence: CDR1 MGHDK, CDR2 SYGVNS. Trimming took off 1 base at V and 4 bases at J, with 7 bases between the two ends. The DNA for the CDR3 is TGTGCCAGCAGTGAATCCGGGCGCACTGAAGCTTTCTTT. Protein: CASSESGRTEAFF.

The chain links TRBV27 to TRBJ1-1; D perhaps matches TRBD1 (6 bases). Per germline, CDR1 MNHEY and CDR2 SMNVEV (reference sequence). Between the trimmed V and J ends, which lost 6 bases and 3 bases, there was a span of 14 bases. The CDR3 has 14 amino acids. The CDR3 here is CASSTRGLDTEAFF. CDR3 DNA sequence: TGTGCCAGCAGCACCCGGGGGCTAGACACTGAAGCTTTCTTT.

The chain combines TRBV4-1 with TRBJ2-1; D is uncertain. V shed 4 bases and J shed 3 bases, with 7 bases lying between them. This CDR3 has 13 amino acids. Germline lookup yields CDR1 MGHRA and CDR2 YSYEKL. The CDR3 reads CASSPASYNEQFF. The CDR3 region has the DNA TGCGCCAGCAGCCCAGCCAGCTACAATGAGCAGTTCTTC.

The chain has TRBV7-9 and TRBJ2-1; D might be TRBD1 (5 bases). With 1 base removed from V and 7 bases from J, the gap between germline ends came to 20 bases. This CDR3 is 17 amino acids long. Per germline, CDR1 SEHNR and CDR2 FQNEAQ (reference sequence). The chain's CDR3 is CASSLGSTGIRDNEQFF. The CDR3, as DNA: TGTGCCAGCAGCTTAGGATCAACAGGTATCCGAGATAATGAGCAGTTCTTC.

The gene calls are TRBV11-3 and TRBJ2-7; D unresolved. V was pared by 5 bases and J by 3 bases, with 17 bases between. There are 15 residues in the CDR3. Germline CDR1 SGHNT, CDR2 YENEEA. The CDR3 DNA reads TGTGCCAGCAGCCCCCGCGGCCAGAGGTTCTACGAGCAGTACTTC. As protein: CASSPRGQRFYEQYF.

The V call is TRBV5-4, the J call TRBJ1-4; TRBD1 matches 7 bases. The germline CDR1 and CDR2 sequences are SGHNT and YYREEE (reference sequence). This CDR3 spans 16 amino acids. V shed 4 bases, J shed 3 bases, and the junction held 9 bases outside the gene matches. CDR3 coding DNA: TGTGCCAGCAGCCCTGGACAGGTTGGGGCTAATGAAAAACTGTTTTTT. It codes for CASSPGQVGANEKLFF.

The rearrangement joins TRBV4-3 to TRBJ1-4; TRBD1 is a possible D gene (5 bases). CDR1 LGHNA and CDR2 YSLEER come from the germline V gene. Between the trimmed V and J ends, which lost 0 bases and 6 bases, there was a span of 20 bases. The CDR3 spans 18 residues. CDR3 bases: TGCGCCAGCAGCCAAGATTGGTTAGTGTGGCAGGGTTATGAAAAACTGTTTTTT. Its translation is CASSQDWLVWQGYEKLFF.

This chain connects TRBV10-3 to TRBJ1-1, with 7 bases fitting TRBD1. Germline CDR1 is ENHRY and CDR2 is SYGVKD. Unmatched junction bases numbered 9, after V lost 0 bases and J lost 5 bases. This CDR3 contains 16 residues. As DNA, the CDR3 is TGTGCCATCAGTGAGTCGAGTATGACAGGGCTTACTGAAGCTTTCTTT. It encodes CAISESSMTGLTEAFF.

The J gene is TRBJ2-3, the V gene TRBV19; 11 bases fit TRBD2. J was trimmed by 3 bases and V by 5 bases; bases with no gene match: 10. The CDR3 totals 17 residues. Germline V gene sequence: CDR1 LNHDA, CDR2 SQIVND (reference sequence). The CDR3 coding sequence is TGTGCCAGTAGTCCCTTCATACTAGCGGGAGTTACAGATACGCAGTATTTT. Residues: CASSPFILAGVTDTQYF.

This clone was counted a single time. The CDR3 DNA follows: TGCGCCAGCAGCTTCCTTGGCAGGGATAATTCACCCCTCCACTTT. Amino acids: CASSFLGRDNSPLHF. J is TRBJ1-6 and V is TRBV5-1; TRBD1 might be the D (5 bases). Germline CDR1 SGHRS, CDR2 YFSETQ. Trimming removed 2 bases from V and 5 bases from J, with 11 bases in between. This CDR3 is 15 amino acids long.

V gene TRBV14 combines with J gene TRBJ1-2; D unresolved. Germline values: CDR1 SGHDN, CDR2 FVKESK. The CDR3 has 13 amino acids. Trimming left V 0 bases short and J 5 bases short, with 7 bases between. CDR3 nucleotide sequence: TGTGCCAGCAGCCAAGAGATATCTTATGGCTACACCTTC. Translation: CASSQEISYGYTF.

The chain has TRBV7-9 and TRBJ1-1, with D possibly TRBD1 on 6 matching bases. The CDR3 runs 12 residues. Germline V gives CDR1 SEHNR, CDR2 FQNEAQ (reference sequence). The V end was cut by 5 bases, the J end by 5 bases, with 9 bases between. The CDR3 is CASSAGTTEAFF. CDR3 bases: TGTGCCAGCAGCGCAGGGACAACTGAAGCTTTCTTT.

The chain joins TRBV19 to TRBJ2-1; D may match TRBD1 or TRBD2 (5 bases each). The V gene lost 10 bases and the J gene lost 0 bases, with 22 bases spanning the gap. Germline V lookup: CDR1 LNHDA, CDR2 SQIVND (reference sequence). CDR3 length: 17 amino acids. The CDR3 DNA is TGTGCCACTGTGGATGTCTCGGGGCTGAGCTCCTACAATGAGCAGTTCTTC. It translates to CATVDVSGLSSYNEQFF.

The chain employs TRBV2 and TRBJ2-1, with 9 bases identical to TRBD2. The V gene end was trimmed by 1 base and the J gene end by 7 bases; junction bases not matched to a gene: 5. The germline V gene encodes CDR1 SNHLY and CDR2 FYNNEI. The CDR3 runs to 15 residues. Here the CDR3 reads CASSEVSSGTNEQFF. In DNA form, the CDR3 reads TGTGCCAGCAGTGAAGTGTCTAGCGGGACTAATGAGCAGTTCTTC.

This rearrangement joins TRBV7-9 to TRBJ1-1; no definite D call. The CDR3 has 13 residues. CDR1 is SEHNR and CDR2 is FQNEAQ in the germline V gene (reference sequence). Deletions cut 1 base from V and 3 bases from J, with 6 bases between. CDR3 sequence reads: CASSLDGYTEAFF. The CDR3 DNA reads TGTGCCAGCAGCTTAGACGGGTACACTGAAGCTTTCTTT.